This entry lists 15 T cell receptor beta chains sequenced from one sample in a study of blood T cell repertoires in COVID-19. Assay used: immunoSEQ multiplex PCR; TCRdb lists only in-frame clones, some missing. The top ten hold about 1.7% of the sample, which has about 400,000 clones, around 92% seen once. The sequenced sample was PBMCs or T cells enriched from blood (not recorded which). These receptors were taken from a woman aged 25 to 39 who had recovered from COVID-19.

The chain links TRBV7-2 to TRBJ1-4; tentative D call: TRBD1 (5 bases). This CDR3 spans 13 amino acids. Germline CDR1 is SGHTA and CDR2 is FQGNSA. V was cut by 6 bases and J by 6 bases, with 11 bases left in between. CDR3 amino acids: CASRGPGDEKLFF. CDR3 sequence (DNA): TGTGCCAGCAGAGGGCCGGGGGATGAAAAACTGTTTTTT.

The chain links TRBV19 to TRBJ2-3; 7 nucleotides match TRBD1. The CDR3 sequence is 17 residues long. CDR1 and CDR2 from the germline V gene are LNHDA and SQIVND (reference sequence). V lost 7 bases and J lost 2; bases outside the gene matches: 15. CDR3 sequence: CASNGNPGTAITDTQYF. CDR3 bases: TGTGCCAGTAACGGAAACCCCGGGACAGCAATCACAGATACGCAGTATTTT.

This clone was counted a single time. CDR3 protein: CASSPAGGPSDTQYF. CDR3 sequence (DNA): TGCGCCAGCAGCCCCGCAGGGGGCCCCTCAGATACGCAGTATTTT. This chain connects TRBV5-1 to TRBJ2-3; 8 bases fit TRBD1. V was pared by 4 bases and J by 4 bases, with 8 bases of the junction left unmatched. Germline CDR1 reads SGHRS; CDR2 reads YFSETQ. This CDR3 spans 15 amino acids. The complete variable domain, with remaining parts taken from reference TRBV5-1 and TRBJ2-3, reads KAGVTQTPRYLIKTRGQQVTLSCSPISGHRSVSWYQQTPGQGLQFLFEYFSETQRNKGNFPGRFSGRQFSNSRSEMNVSTLELGDSALYLCASSPAGGPSDTQYFGPGTRLTVL.

The rearrangement uses TRBV3-1 (or the pseudogene TRBV3-2) and TRBJ2-7, with a possible D match to TRBD2 (5 bases). This CDR3 has 13 amino acids. CDR1 LGHDT and CDR2 YNNKEL come from the germline V gene (reference sequence). V lost 4 bases, J lost 3 bases, and 10 bases lay in between. This chain's CDR3 is CASSLSGIYEQYF. The CDR3 DNA is TGTGCCAGCAGCCTGTCGGGGATCTACGAGCAGTACTTC.

The J gene is TRBJ2-5, the V gene TRBV5-5; tentatively, D is TRBD2 (6 bases). The V end was cut by 5 bases, the J end by 5 bases, with 25 bases between. Germline CDR1 and CDR2: SGHKS and YYEKEE (reference sequence). The CDR3 extends over 17 amino acids. CDR3 bases: TGTGCCAGCAGAATAGATTATTGGGGGGTAGGAGCGGAGACCCAGTACTTC. Translation gives CASRIDYWGVGAETQYF.

The chain's CDR3 is CASSIAGFGQPQHF. As DNA, the CDR3 is TGTGCCAGCAGTATCGCAGGGTTTGGTCAGCCCCAGCATTTT. V usage is TRBV6-2 or TRBV6-3 and J usage is TRBJ1-5; possibly TRBD1 for D (5 bases). Germline V gene data show CDR1 as MNHEY and CDR2 as SVGEGT. V was trimmed by 5 bases and J by 6 bases, leaving 14 bases between them. The CDR3 loop spans 14 amino acids.

V usage is TRBV28 and J usage is TRBJ2-5; D is unclear. The ends were cut back, 2 bases at V and 5 bases at J, with 9 bases in the middle. Germline CDR1 reads MDHEN; CDR2 reads SYDVKM. This CDR3 spans 13 amino acids. The CDR3 loop is CASSLPSSETQYF. DNA of the CDR3: TGTGCCAGCAGTTTACCCTCGTCCGAGACCCAGTACTTC.

The chain couples TRBV5-4 to TRBJ1-3, with D uncertain. CDR1 SGHNT and CDR2 YYREEE come from the germline V gene (reference sequence). The V end lost 5 bases, the J end lost 1 base, and 16 bases lay between the germline ends. This CDR3 spans 16 amino acids. The CDR3 sequence: CASSSQQSSSGNTIYF. CDR3 in DNA: TGTGCCAGCAGTTCACAACAGAGCTCTTCTGGAAACACCATATATTTT.

The J gene is TRBJ2-7, the V gene TRBV7-6; D is perhaps TRBD2 (6 bases). CDR1 is SGHVS and CDR2 is FNYEAQ in the germline V gene. The CDR3 has 15 amino acids. With 1 base removed from V and 5 bases from J, the gap between germline ends came to 15 bases. DNA for the CDR3: TGTGCCAGCAGCTTAGTTGGGCGGGGTAGACACGAGCAGTACTTC. It is translated as CASSLVGRGRHEQYF.

V and J are TRBV19 and TRBJ1-4; tentative D call: TRBD1 (6 bases). The CDR3 totals 15 residues. Trimming took 6 bases from V and 4 from J, leaving 15 bases between them. Germline V gene lookup returns CDR1 LNHDA and CDR2 SQIVND (reference sequence). CDR3 nucleotides: TGTGCCAGTAGCACCTGGACAGAACTTAATGAAAAACTGTTTTTT. Its protein product is CASSTWTELNEKLFF.

The chain couples TRBV6-4 to TRBJ1-4; the D is unclear. The CDR3 has 14 residues. Trimming cost V 5 bases and J 7 bases, with 14 bases left between them. CDR1 is MRHNA, CDR2 SNTAGT, per germline. CDR3 residues: CASSPEKTSEKLFF. The CDR3 DNA follows: TGTGCCAGCAGTCCTGAAAAGACTTCTGAAAAACTGTTTTTT.

This chain links TRBV3-1 (or the pseudogene TRBV3-2) with TRBJ2-2; D is possibly TRBD1 (6 bases). Germline loops: CDR1 LGHDT, CDR2 YNNKEL (reference sequence). This CDR3 is built from 15 residues. Trimming removed 3 bases from V and 0 bases from J, with 8 bases in between. The CDR3 region is CASSQGAPNTGELFF. CDR3 sequence (DNA): TGTGCCAGCAGCCAGGGGGCGCCGAACACCGGGGAGCTGTTTTTT.

The chain recombines TRBV3-1 (or the pseudogene TRBV3-2) with TRBJ1-5; TRBD1 matches 9 bases. From germline, CDR1 is LGHDT and CDR2 YNNKEL (reference sequence). The CDR3 runs 13 residues. After removal of 4 bases from V and 5 bases from J, the junction contained 0 bases not matched to a gene. The DNA for the CDR3 is TGTGCCAGCAGCCGGGACAGGGATCAGCCCCAGCATTTT. Protein: CASSRDRDQPQHF.

The rearrangement links TRBV11-2 to TRBJ1-1, with a weak D call TRBD1 (6 bases). V dropped 7 bases and J dropped 1 base, with 13 bases sitting between them. The CDR3 consists of 14 residues. Germline values: CDR1 SGHAT, CDR2 FQNNGV. For the CDR3, the DNA is TGTGCCAGCAAATATGGACAGCAGAACACTGAAGCTTTCTTT. Amino acid sequence: CASKYGQQNTEAFF.

The chain joins TRBV19 to TRBJ1-1; D is perhaps TRBD1 (6 bases). V lost 4 bases, J lost 4 bases, and 16 bases lay in between. The CDR3 contains 15 residues. Germline V gives CDR1 LNHDA, CDR2 SQIVND (reference sequence). The CDR3 region has the DNA TGTGCCAGTAGTAATAGCGGGGTAGGGGGCACTGAAGCTTTCTTT. The encoded protein is CASSNSGVGGTEAFF. Based on the CDR3 plus reference TRBV19 and TRBJ1-1, the full variable domain is DGGITQSPKYLFRKEGQNVTLSCEQNLNHDAMYWYRQDPGQGLRLIYYSQIVNDFQKGDIAEGYSVSREKKESFPLTVTSAQKNPTAFYLCASSNSGVGGTEAFFGQGTRLTVV.